This T cell receptor beta chain comes out of a study of Ad26.COV2.S vaccination and SARS-CoV-2 variants. At the level of the study: A COV1001 Ad26.COV2.S trial-arm participant provided the sample. Donor got 5x10^10 or 1x10^11 viral particles of Ad26.COV2.S.

Profiling relied on immunoSEQ multiplex PCR, and the TCRdb table lists in-frame clones only, not all of them. The data contain about 400,000 clones, roughly four fifths of them singletons. Concerning this clone itself: The junction shows a germline mismatch at one end, possibly a read error.

This sample's treatment: approximately 18 received Ad26.COV2.S at low or high dose, single or two shots; roughly five received placebo; per-sample allocation not given. Specimen acquisition occurred on day 63 following the initial vaccine or placebo injection. Germline-derived CDR1 and CDR2 are LGHNT and FRNRAP. CDR3 length: 14 amino acids. The chain couples TRBV12-5 to TRBJ2-1; 10 nucleotides match TRBD1. This receptor was taken from a person between 18 and 59 years old who received the Ad26.COV2.S COVID-19 vaccine or a placebo. The sample in question was peripheral blood, obtained in a trial of Ad26.COV2.S vaccine versus placebo. The CDR3 loop is CASGGQGPFNQQFF. CDR3 DNA sequence: TGTGCTAGTGGGGGACAGGGGCCGTTCAATCAGCAGTTCTTC.